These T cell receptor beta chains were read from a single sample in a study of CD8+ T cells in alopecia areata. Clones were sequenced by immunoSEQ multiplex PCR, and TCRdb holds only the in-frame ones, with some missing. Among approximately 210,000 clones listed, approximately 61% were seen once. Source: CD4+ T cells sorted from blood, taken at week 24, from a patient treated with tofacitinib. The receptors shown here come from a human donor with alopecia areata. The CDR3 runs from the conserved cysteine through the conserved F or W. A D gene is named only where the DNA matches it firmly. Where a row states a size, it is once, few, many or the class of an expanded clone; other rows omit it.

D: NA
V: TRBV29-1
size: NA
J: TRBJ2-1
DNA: TGCAGCGTTGAAGCGGGCGCGGGGACCTTAAATGAGCAGTTCTTC
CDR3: CSVEAGAGTLNEQFF

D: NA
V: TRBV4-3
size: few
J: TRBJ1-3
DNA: TGCGCCAGCAGCCTGGGGACGGCGCTCGGGGGAAACACCATATATTTT
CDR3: CASSLGTALGGNTIYF

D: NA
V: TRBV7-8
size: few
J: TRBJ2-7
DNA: TGTGCCAGCAGCTTAGGTCCGTACTACGAGCAGTACTTC
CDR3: CASSLGPYYEQYF

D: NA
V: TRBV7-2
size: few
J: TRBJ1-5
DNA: TGTGCCAGCAGCTTGGGGGACATCAATCAGCCCCAGCATTTT
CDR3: CASSLGDINQPQHF

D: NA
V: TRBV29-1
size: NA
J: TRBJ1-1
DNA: TGCAGCGTTGTGTGGAGACAGGACTCCGCTTTCTTT
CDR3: CSVVWRQDSAFF

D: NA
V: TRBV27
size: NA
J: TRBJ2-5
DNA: TGTGCCAGCAGCCGCGGGTTAGGGGAGACCCAGTACTTC
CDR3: CASSRGLGETQYF

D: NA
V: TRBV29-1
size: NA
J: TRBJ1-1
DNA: TGCAGCGTTGAAGTGCATAGAAGGCTGAACACTGAAGCTTTCTTT
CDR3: CSVEVHRRLNTEAFF

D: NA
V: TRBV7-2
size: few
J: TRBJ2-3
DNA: TGTGCCAGCAGCTCCCGGGCGGCAGGGGGGACAGATACGCAGTATTTT
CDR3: CASSSRAAGGTDTQYF

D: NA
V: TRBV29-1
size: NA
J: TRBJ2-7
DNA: TGCAGCGTTGTGGGACAAGCCTACGAGCAGTACTTC
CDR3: CSVVGQAYEQYF

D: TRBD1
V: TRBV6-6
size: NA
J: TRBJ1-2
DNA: TGTGCCTCCCGGCCAGGGGGTTATGGCTACACCTTC
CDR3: CASRPGGYGYTF

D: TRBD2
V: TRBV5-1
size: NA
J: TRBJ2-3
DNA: TGCGCCAGCAGCCCCGGACTAGCGCCAGATACGCAGTATTTT
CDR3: CASSPGLAPDTQYF

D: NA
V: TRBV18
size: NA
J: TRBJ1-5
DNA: TGTGCCAGCTCACCTGACAGGATTCCCCGTGGGCAGCCCCAGCATTTT
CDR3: CASSPDRIPRGQPQHF

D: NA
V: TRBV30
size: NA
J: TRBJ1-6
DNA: TGTGCCTGGAGTGTACGTCCAGGCTCTAATTCACCCCTCCACTTT
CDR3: CAWSVRPGSNSPLHF

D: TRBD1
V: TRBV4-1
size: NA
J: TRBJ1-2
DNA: TGCGCCAGCAGCCGAGAACAGGGGGCACCGGGGGGCTACACCTTC
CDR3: CASSREQGAPGGYTF

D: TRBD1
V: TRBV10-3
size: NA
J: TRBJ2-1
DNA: TGTGCCATCACCACGGGACAGTTGAGTTATGAGCAGTTCTTC
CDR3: CAITTGQLSYEQFF

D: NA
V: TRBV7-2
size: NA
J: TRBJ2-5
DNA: TGTGCCAGCAGCTTATCGGCGAGTTTGGAGACCCAGTACTTC
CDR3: CASSLSASLETQYF

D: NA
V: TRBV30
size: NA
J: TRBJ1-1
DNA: TGTGCCTGGAGCCAGTCGTTGAACACTGAAGCTTTCTTT
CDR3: CAWSQSLNTEAFF

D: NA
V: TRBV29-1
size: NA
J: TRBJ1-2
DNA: TGCAGCGTTGAAGATTTGAGGGGGAGTGGCTACACCTTC
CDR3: CSVEDLRGSGYTF

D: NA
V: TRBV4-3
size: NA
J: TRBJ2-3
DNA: TGCGCCAGCAGCCTAAGGGGGCGGGGATCCACAGATACGCAGTATTTT
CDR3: CASSLRGRGSTDTQYF

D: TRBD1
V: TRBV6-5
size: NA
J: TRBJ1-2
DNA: TGTGCCAGCAGTGGGACAGGGGTGCGTGGCTACACCTTC
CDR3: CASSGTGVRGYTF

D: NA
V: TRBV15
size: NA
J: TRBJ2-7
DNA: TGTGCCACCAGCAGAGCAGGGGCGGTCTACGAGCAGTACTTC
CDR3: CATSRAGAVYEQYF

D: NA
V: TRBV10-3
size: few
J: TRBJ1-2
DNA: TGTGCCATCAGAACAGAGGGACATAGTAACTATGGCTACACCTTC
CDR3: CAIRTEGHSNYGYTF

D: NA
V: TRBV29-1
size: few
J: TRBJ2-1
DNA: TGCAGCGTTGATTGGGTGGGGAATGAGCAGTTCTTC
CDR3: CSVDWVGNEQFF

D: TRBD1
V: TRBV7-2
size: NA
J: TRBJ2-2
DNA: TGTGCCAGCAGCAAACAGGGGGGCAACACCGGGGAGCTGTTTTTT
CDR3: CASSKQGGNTGELFF

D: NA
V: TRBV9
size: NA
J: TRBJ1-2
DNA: TGTGCCAGCAGCGCCAGGGACCGAAATAACTATGGCTACACCTTC
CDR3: CASSARDRNNYGYTF

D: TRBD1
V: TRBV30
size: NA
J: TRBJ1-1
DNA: TGTGCCTGGAGTGTACTATCAGGGGGTACGGTCACTGAAGCTTTCTTT
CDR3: CAWSVLSGGTVTEAFF

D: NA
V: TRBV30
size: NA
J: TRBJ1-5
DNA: TGTGCCTGGAGTGGGGTGGAAAAGGCCCAGCATTTT
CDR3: CAWSGVEKAQHF

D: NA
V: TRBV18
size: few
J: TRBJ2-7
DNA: TGTGCCAGCTCACCTGCTGGGAGCTCCTACGAGCAGTACTTC
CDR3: CASSPAGSSYEQYF

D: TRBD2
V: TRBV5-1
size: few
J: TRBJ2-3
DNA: TGCGCCAGCAGCGTCGGGACTAGCGGGGGCACAGATACGCAGTATTTT
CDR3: CASSVGTSGGTDTQYF

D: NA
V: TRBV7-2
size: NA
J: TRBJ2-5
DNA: TGTGCCAGCAGACCGCAGGGCGGGGTCGTCTCGAAGACCCAGTACTTC
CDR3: CASRPQGGVVSKTQYF

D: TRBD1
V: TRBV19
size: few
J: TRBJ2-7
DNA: TGTGCCAGTAGTAGGGGGACAGGGACAACCTACGAGCAGTACTTC
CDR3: CASSRGTGTTYEQYF

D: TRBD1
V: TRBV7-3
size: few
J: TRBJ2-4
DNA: TGTGCCAGCAGCTCGACAGGGGTGGACATTCAGTACTTC
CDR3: CASSSTGVDIQYF

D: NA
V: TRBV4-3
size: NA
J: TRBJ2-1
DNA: TGCGCCAGCAGAGGGGACTACAATGAGCAGTTCTTC
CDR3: CASRGDYNEQFF

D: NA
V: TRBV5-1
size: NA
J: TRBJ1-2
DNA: TGCGCCAGCAGCTTTACCGACGGAAACTATGGCTACACCTTC
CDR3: CASSFTDGNYGYTF

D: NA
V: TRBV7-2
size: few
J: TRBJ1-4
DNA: TGTGCCAGCAGCTTAACCTCTAGCGGGACTAATGAAAAACTGTTTTTT
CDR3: CASSLTSSGTNEKLFF

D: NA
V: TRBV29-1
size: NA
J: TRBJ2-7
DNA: TGCAGCGTTCCGGCCATAGCCGAAGGAGGCTACGAGCAGTACTTC
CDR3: CSVPAIAEGGYEQYF

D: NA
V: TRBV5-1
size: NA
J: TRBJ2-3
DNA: TGCGCCAGCAGCTTGAGTGATACGCAGTATTTT
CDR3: CASSLSDTQYF

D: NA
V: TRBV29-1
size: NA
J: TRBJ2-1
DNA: TGCAGCGTTGCAGTAGGCGGGCAGCAGTTCTTC
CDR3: CSVAVGGQQFF

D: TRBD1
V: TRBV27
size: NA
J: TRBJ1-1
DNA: TGTGCCAGCAGTTCTCACAGGGGACCATTGAACACTGAAGCTTTCTTT
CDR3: CASSSHRGPLNTEAFF

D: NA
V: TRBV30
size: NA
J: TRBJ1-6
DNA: TGTGCCTGGAGTGTACAAGGGAGCAATTCACCCCTCCACTTT
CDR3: CAWSVQGSNSPLHF

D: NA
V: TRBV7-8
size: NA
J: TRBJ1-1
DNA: TGTGCCAGCACCCTACAGGAGCTCAACACTGAAGCTTTCTTT
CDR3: CASTLQELNTEAFF

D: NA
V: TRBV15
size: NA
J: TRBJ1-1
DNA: TGTGCCACCAGCAGACCTAGGGCGAACACTGAAGCTTTCTTT
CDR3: CATSRPRANTEAFF

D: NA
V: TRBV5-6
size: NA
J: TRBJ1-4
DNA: TGTGCCAGCAGCTTGGCACGAGAATATGGGGATGAAAAACTGTTTTTT
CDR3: CASSLAREYGDEKLFF

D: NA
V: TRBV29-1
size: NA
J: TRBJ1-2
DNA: TGCAGCGTTGTAGCGGGGGAACGGGGGTATGGCTACACCTTC
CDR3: CSVVAGERGYGYTF

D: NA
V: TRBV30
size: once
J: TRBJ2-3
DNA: TGTGCCTGGAGTCCAAGAGGGGCTAGCACAGATACGCAGTATTTT
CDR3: CAWSPRGASTDTQYF

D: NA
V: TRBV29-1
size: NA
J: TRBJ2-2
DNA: TGCAGCGTTGGTGCAGGGACGAACACCGGGGAGCTGTTTTTT
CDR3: CSVGAGTNTGELFF

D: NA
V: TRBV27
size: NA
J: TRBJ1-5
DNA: TGTGCCAGCAGTTTGAGGGAGGGGCAGCCCCAGCATTTT
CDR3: CASSLREGQPQHF

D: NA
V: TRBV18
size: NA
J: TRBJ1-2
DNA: TGTGCCAGCTCACTAATACCGACGAACTTACATGGCTACACCTTC
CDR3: CASSLIPTNLHGYTF